This T cell receptor (beta chain) is from a study of prognosis after radiotherapy for stage I lung cancer. Study-level background: With about a dozen men and roughly six women, the cohort's median age was approximately 74 years, range roughly 53–84. A handful of patients had distant metastases at a median of around seven months after radiotherapy, and around 16 showed no significant progression. Whole-study results and caveats: Patients developing distant metastases showed lower Shannon entropy after stereotactic body radiation therapy. Nobody established whether the expanded TCR clones were specific to the tumor.

The CDR3 spans 15 residues. Germline values: CDR1 MNHNS, CDR2 SASEGT. The V gene lost 6 bases and the J gene lost 0 bases, with 12 bases spanning the gap. This clonotype was observed at least ten times. Its antigen is undetermined. CDR3 of TCR beta was amplified from genomic DNA via a two-round multiplex PCR. Round one of PCR was performed, and it used primers specific to each TRBV and TRBJ gene. Each CDR3 protein gets one entry after TCRdb re-called the multiplex PCR reads with MiXCR. The data hold tens of thousands of distinct CDR3 sequences, with about 30% observed a single time. The V call is TRBV6-1, the J call TRBJ1-5; D is undetermined. The receptor comes from a donor aged 50 or older with non-small cell lung cancer. The starting material was PBMCs, obtained before or after stereotactic body radiation therapy (not recorded which). The CDR3: CASRWEQLSNQPQHF. Here the CDR3 DNA reads TGTGCCAGCAGGTGGGAGCAGCTTAGCAATCAGCCCCAGCATTTT.